This is a list of T cell receptor beta chains from one sample in a study of cytomegalovirus exposure and HLA in healthy donors. The table came from immunoSEQ multiplex PCR; TCRdb's copy has only in-frame clones and leaves some out. In the table there are roughly 180,000 clones, around 75% of which are singletons. Sequencing input: PBMCs. Receptor source: a female donor in good health and CMV-seronegative. Both conserved end residues are part of each CDR3. The D gene is left open where the match is weak. Expanded clones get a size class; other rows say once, few or many, or leave the size out.

>TRBJ1-1|few|TRBD1|TRBV7-6
CASSQTGGLNTEAFF
TGTGCCAGCAGCCAGACAGGGGGCCTGAACACTGAAGCTTTCTTT
>TRBJ1-5|-|TRBD1|TRBV5-1
CASREGQNQPQHF
TGCGCCAGCAGAGAGGGACAGAATCAGCCCCAGCATTTT
>TRBJ2-5|few|TRBD2|TRBV6-5
CASRTSGAQETQYF
TGTGCCAGCAGAACGAGCGGGGCGCAAGAGACCCAGTACTTC
>TRBJ2-5|-|-|TRBV21-1
CASSKREARYF
TGTGCCAGCAGCAAACGAGAAGCGCGGTACTTC
>TRBJ2-5|few|-|TRBV19
CASRESYRTQETQYF
TGTGCCAGTAGAGAAAGTTACAGAACACAAGAGACCCAGTACTTC
>TRBJ2-1|-|-|TRBV6-1
CASNFNEQFF
TGTGCCAGCAACTTTAATGAGCAGTTCTTC
>TRBJ2-5|-|-|TRBV2
CASSEQVQETQYF
TGTGCCAGCAGTGAACAGGTTCAAGAGACCCAGTACTTC
>TRBJ2-7|few|TRBD2|TRBV15
CATSRDYTGGSYEQYF
TGTGCCACCAGCAGAGATTATACGGGAGGGTCCTACGAGCAGTACTTC
>TRBJ2-6|-|-|TRBV29-1
CSVRDSGANVLTF
TGCAGCGTTCGGGATTCTGGGGCCAACGTCCTGACTTTC
>TRBJ1-1|-|TRBD1|TRBV29-1
CSVRNPPGQGDTEAFF
TGCAGCGTTAGAAACCCGCCGGGACAGGGGGACACTGAAGCTTTCTTT
>TRBJ2-3|-|TRBD1|TRBV18
CASSRAGTGGSDTQYF
TGTGCCAGCTCCCGAGCCGGGACAGGGGGATCAGATACGCAGTATTTT
>TRBJ2-5|-|-|TRBV7-8
CASSPRGGQGMETQYF
TGTGCCAGCAGCCCAAGGGGCGGGCAGGGGATGGAGACCCAGTACTTC
>TRBJ2-1|-|TRBD2|TRBV5-1
CASSSTTSFDRGEQFF
TGCGCCAGCAGCTCTACGACTAGCTTTGATCGAGGTGAGCAGTTCTTC
>TRBJ1-1|-|-|TRBV4-3
CASSQKVAMNTEAFF
TGCGCCAGCAGCCAAAAAGTCGCGATGAACACTGAAGCTTTCTTT
>TRBJ2-5|-|-|TRBV2
CASRAGHARANDGETQYF
TGTGCCAGCAGGGCGGGCCACGCCCGTGCCAATGATGGAGAGACCCAGTACTTC
>TRBJ2-4|once|-|TRBV4-1
CASSQGTRAGENIQYF
TGCGCCAGCAGCCAAGGCACCAGGGCAGGGGAAAACATTCAGTACTTC
>TRBJ2-5|few|-|TRBV6-1
CASSVRKETQYF
TGTGCCAGCAGTGTGAGGAAAGAGACCCAGTACTTC
>TRBJ1-2|-|TRBD1|TRBV5-4
CASSPDSRTGYEFWYGYTF
TGTGCCAGCAGCCCGGACTCTAGGACAGGGTATGAGTTTTGGTATGGCTACACCTTC
>TRBJ1-3|-|-|TRBV21-1
CASRGGTGGETGNTIYF
TGTGCCAGCAGGGGAGGGACAGGGGGCGAGACTGGAAACACCATATATTTT
>TRBJ2-2|-|-|TRBV11-3
CASSLRTSTGELFF
TGTGCCAGCAGCTTAAGAACATCCACCGGGGAGCTGTTTTTT
>TRBJ2-7|few|-|TRBV7-2
CASSLTDYEQYF
TGTGCCAGCAGCTTGACAGACTACGAGCAGTACTTC
>TRBJ2-1|-|-|TRBV5-6
CASTRLVADFNEQFF
TGTGCCAGCACCCGGTTAGTAGCGGATTTCAATGAGCAGTTCTTC
>TRBJ1-3|-|-|TRBV11-3
CASSNSPRQRGNTIYF
TGTGCCAGCAGCAATAGCCCTAGACAGCGAGGAAACACCATATATTTT
>TRBJ1-4|-|TRBD1|TRBV5-1
CASSGQGQGNEKLFF
TGCGCCAGCAGCGGACAGGGACAGGGGAATGAAAAACTGTTTTTT
>TRBJ2-1|-|TRBD2|TRBV19
CASSIAGGPNEQFF
TGTGCCAGTAGTATAGCGGGGGGGCCCAATGAGCAGTTCTTC
>TRBJ1-2|-|-|TRBV2
CASSEIQLYGYTF
TGTGCCAGCAGTGAAATACAGTTATATGGCTACACCTTC
>TRBJ2-5|few|TRBD1|TRBV5-1
CASSLGQGVETQYF
TGCGCCAGCAGCTTGGGACAGGGAGTAGAGACCCAGTACTTC
>TRBJ1-1|-|-|TRBV18
CASSRTGLTEAFF
TGCGCCAGCTCTCGTACAGGGCTCACTGAAGCTTTCTTT
>TRBJ2-1|-|-|TRBV28
CASSHRTGGWRLADNEQFF
TGTGCCAGCAGTCACCGGACAGGGGGTTGGAGACTAGCGGACAATGAGCAGTTCTTC
>TRBJ2-1|-|-|TRBV6-4
CASSDESYNEQFF
TGTGCCAGCAGTGACGAGAGCTACAATGAGCAGTTCTTC
>TRBJ1-2|-|-|TRBV28
CASSRQRGYTF
TGTGCCAGCAGCCGACAGCGCGGCTACACCTTC
>TRBJ1-2|-|TRBD1|TRBV6-6
CASSRDRRNYGYTF
TGTGCCAGCAGTCGGGACAGGCGCAACTATGGCTACACCTTC